The 27 T cell receptor beta chains given below trace back to one sample, sequenced in a study of blood T cell repertoires in COVID-19. Sequencing used immunoSEQ multiplex PCR; TCRdb keeps in-frame clones, though not all of them. The table lists roughly 350,000 clones, 92% of them singletons. The sample comprised PBMCs or T cells enriched from blood (not recorded which). All receptors come from a woman aged 30 to 39 who had recovered from COVID-19.

CDR3 in amino acids: CASRGDRVGNQPQHF. The CDR3 DNA reads TGTGCCAGCAGGGGGGACAGGGTCGGCAATCAGCCCCAGCATTTT. The rearrangement uses TRBV28 and TRBJ1-5, with 9 bases aligning to TRBD1. The CDR3 totals 15 residues. V trimming: 6 bases; J trimming: 2 bases; junction bases outside the gene matches: 5. Germline CDR1 MDHEN, CDR2 SYDVKM.

J is TRBJ2-3 and V is TRBV19, with TRBD2 matching 9 bases. CDR3 length: 15 residues. The ends lost 5 bases at V and 3 bases at J; junction bases unmatched: 6. Per the germline V gene, CDR1 is LNHDA and CDR2 is SQIVND (reference sequence). CDR3 nucleotide sequence: TGTGCCAGTAGTCGGCTAGCGGGGATTACAGATACGCAGTATTTT. Translating it yields CASSRLAGITDTQYF.

V and J are TRBV5-5 and TRBJ1-1; TRBD1 matches at 8 bases. The CDR3 sequence is 13 residues long. Germline loops: CDR1 SGHKS, CDR2 YYEKEE (reference sequence). V gave up 5 bases and J gave up 3 bases; unmatched junction bases: 3. DNA of the CDR3: TGTGCCAGCAGTCACAGGGGGGACACTGAAGCTTTCTTT. Residues: CASSHRGDTEAFF. The variable domain in full, with the rest retrieved from reference TRBV5-5 and TRBJ1-1, is DAGVTQSPTHLIKTRGQQVTLRCSPISGHKSVSWYQQVLGQGPQFIFQYYEKEERGRGNFPDRFSARQFPNYSSELNVNALLLGDSALYLCASSHRGDTEAFFGQGTRLTVV.

The chain has TRBV4-3 and TRBJ1-2; D is unresolved. Germline V gives CDR1 LGHNA, CDR2 YSLEER. V gave up 0 bases and J gave up 2 bases, with 13 bases separating them. The CDR3 contains 16 residues. Here the CDR3 DNA reads TGCGCCAGCAGCCAAGATAGATACGGGATGAACTATGGCTACACCTTC. Amino acid sequence: CASSQDRYGMNYGYTF.

The DNA of the CDR3 is TGTGCCTGGAACGGCCCGGGACAGGGTCGACGTGGCTACACCTTC. The encoded protein is CAWNGPGQGRRGYTF. The V call is TRBV30, the J call TRBJ1-2; 9 nucleotides agree with TRBD1. The germline V gene encodes CDR1 GTSNPN and CDR2 SVGIG (reference sequence). Trimming cost V 4 bases and J 7 bases; bases outside gene matches: 13. The CDR3 is 15 residues long.

The rearrangement joins TRBV25-1 to TRBJ1-4; D unclear. Germline loops: CDR1 MGHDK, CDR2 SYGVNS. This CDR3 is built from 16 residues. V was shortened by 2 bases and J by 0 bases, with 10 bases between the two germline ends. CDR3 in amino acids: CASSEIPQATNEKLFF. For the CDR3, the DNA is TGTGCCAGCAGTGAAATCCCCCAGGCAACTAATGAAAAACTGTTTTTT.

Details on this clone: Other DNA sequences in the same sample also yield this CDR3. The chain carries TRBV4-2 and TRBJ2-7; unclear D gene. CDR1 LGHNA and CDR2 YNFKEQ come from the germline V gene. CDR3 size: 14 residues. The ends were cut back, 0 bases at V and 1 base at J, with 7 bases in the middle. CDR3 protein: CASSQDRVSYEQYF. CDR3 DNA: TGTGCCAGCAGCCAAGATCGGGTTTCCTACGAGCAGTACTTC.

The J gene is TRBJ1-2, the V gene TRBV2; TRBD1 agrees at 9 bases. With V trimmed by 0 bases and J by 6 bases, 8 bases remained unmatched. The CDR3 contains 16 residues. CDR1 and CDR2 from the germline V gene are SNHLY and FYNNEI. The CDR3 loop reads CASSEALGQGIHGYTF. The CDR3 bases are TGTGCCAGCAGTGAAGCGTTAGGACAGGGGATCCATGGCTACACCTTC.

Written as DNA, the CDR3 is TGTGCCAGCAGCCCTAGGGGGGGGAAAAGAGAGACCCAGTACTTC. Residues: CASSPRGGKRETQYF. The chain is built from TRBV5-6 and TRBJ2-5; TRBD2 is a possible D gene (7 bases). This CDR3 has 15 residues. Trimming cost V 4 bases and J 4 bases, with 17 bases left between them. CDR1 and CDR2 (germline): SGHDT, YYEEEE. Filled out from reference TRBV5-6 and TRBJ2-5, the complete variable domain reads DAGVTQSPTHLIKTRGQQVTLRCSPKSGHDTVSWYQQALGQGPQFIFQYYEEEERQRGNFPDRFSGHQFPNYSSELNVNALLLGDSALYLCASSPRGGKRETQYFGPGTRLLVL.

This clone has a handful of counts. The V call is TRBV7-3, the J call TRBJ1-1; TRBD1 is a possible D gene (5 bases). The germline V gene encodes CDR1 SGHTA and CDR2 FQGTGA. The ends were cut back, 4 bases at V and 4 bases at J, with 13 bases in the middle. CDR3 length equals 14 residues. The CDR3 region has the DNA TGTGCCAGCAGCTATAACGGCAGGGTCACTGAAGCTTTCTTT. Amino acids: CASSYNGRVTEAFF.

This chain links TRBV20-1 with TRBJ2-3; a possible D gene is TRBD2 (7 bases). The CDR3 is made up of 14 amino acids. V was shortened by 3 bases and J by 5 bases, with 15 bases between the two germline ends. From germline, CDR1 is DFQATT and CDR2 SNEGSKA (reference sequence). The CDR3 sequence is CSASPGGRGDTQYF. In DNA, the CDR3 is TGCAGTGCTAGTCCGGGGGGCCGGGGAGATACGCAGTATTTT.

The genes are TRBV3-1 (or the pseudogene TRBV3-2) and TRBJ2-7; TRBD1 agrees at 11 bases. Trimming took 2 bases from V and 6 from J; bases not matched to a gene: 3. Germline V CDR1 and CDR2: LGHDT, YNNKEL (reference sequence). The CDR3 consists of 14 residues. CDR3 sequence: CASSQSGTGGEQYF. CDR3 nucleotide sequence: TGTGCCAGCAGCCAATCCGGGACAGGGGGCGAGCAGTACTTC.

V usage is TRBV18 and J usage is TRBJ2-3; tentatively, D is TRBD1 (5 bases). Per the germline V gene, CDR1 is KGHSH and CDR2 is LQKENI. V was clipped by 0 bases and J by 5 bases, with 9 bases between them. The CDR3 contains 14 residues. This CDR3 is CASSPPQGIDTQYF. CDR3 nucleotides: TGTGCCAGCTCACCACCGCAGGGTATAGATACGCAGTATTTT.

J is TRBJ2-5 and V is TRBV18; a possible D gene is TRBD1 (5 bases). Germline loops: CDR1 KGHSH, CDR2 LQKENI. V lost 0 bases to trimming and J lost 5 bases, with 19 bases between them. The CDR3 is 17 residues long. CDR3 loop: CASSPPNQGQPSETQYF. CDR3 coding DNA: TGTGCCAGCTCACCACCCAACCAAGGACAACCTTCGGAGACCCAGTACTTC.

The chain has TRBV6-1 and TRBJ1-1; D not resolved. V lost 3 bases and J lost 3, with 8 bases in between. Germline V gene sequence: CDR1 MNHNS, CDR2 SASEGT. This CDR3 spans 13 amino acids. Here the CDR3 reads CASSDNGDTEAFF. The CDR3 region has the DNA TGTGCCAGCAGTGATAACGGGGACACTGAAGCTTTCTTT.

The chain employs TRBV6-2 or TRBV6-3 and TRBJ2-3; 13 nucleotides agree with TRBD2. Germline loops: CDR1 MNHEY, CDR2 SVGEGT. The V segment lost 6 bases and the J segment 3 bases; nucleotides outside the gene matches: 12. This CDR3 spans 18 amino acids. The CDR3 here is CASSRTSGGVRATDTQYF. The DNA for the CDR3 is TGTGCCAGCAGCCGGACTAGCGGGGGAGTTCGGGCGACAGATACGCAGTATTTT.

The chain is built from TRBV10-3 and TRBJ2-2; D not resolved. CDR3 length: 12 residues. Germline CDR1 and CDR2: ENHRY and SYGVKD. Trimming took 7 bases from V and 3 from J, leaving 6 bases between them. The CDR3 nucleotides are TGTGCCATCACAGGCGACACCGGGGAGCTGTTTTTT. Protein: CAITGDTGELFF.

This chain connects TRBV24-1 to TRBJ2-7, with 11 bases lining up with TRBD1. Germline V lookup: CDR1 KGHDR, CDR2 SFDVKD. The CDR3 contains 16 residues. The ends lost 3 bases at V and 5 bases at J; junction bases unmatched: 8. The CDR3 spells CATSDRGTGGHHEQYF. In DNA, the CDR3 is TGTGCCACCAGTGATCGCGGGACAGGGGGTCACCACGAGCAGTACTTC.

The table lists this clone with a few counts. V and J are TRBV7-8 and TRBJ2-1, with 11 bases fitting TRBD2. Germline V CDR1 and CDR2: SGHVS, FQNEAQ. V was pared by 1 base and J by 9 bases, with 11 bases of the junction left unmatched. The CDR3 totals 17 residues. CDR3 sequence reads: CASSLVGGTSGWSEQFF. DNA of the CDR3: TGTGCCAGCAGCTTAGTAGGCGGGACTAGCGGTTGGAGTGAGCAGTTCTTC.

V is TRBV19 and J is TRBJ2-3; possible D gene TRBD1, 5 bases. CDR1 is LNHDA and CDR2 is SQIVND in the germline V gene (reference sequence). The V end lost 1 base, the J end lost 2 bases, and 10 bases lay between the germline ends. The CDR3 has 15 amino acids. The CDR3 sequence: CASSIAGHFTDTQYF. The CDR3 nucleotides are TGTGCCAGTAGTATAGCTGGACACTTCACAGATACGCAGTATTTT.

The chain couples TRBV15 to TRBJ1-6; TRBD1 matches at 11 bases. Germline V gene data show CDR1 as LNHNV and CDR2 as YYDKDF (reference sequence). The CDR3 extends over 15 amino acids. After removal of 1 base from V and 9 bases from J, the junction contained 2 bases not matched to a gene. As DNA, the CDR3 is TGTGCCACCAGCAGAGGGGACAGGGGGAGTTCACCCCTCCACTTT. The encoded protein is CATSRGDRGSSPLHF.

The chain employs TRBV18 and TRBJ1-5, with D tentatively TRBD1 (6 bases). This CDR3 contains 13 residues. The germline gives CDR1 KGHSH, CDR2 LQKENI. The ends were cut back, 3 bases at V and 7 bases at J, with 10 bases in the middle. The DNA for the CDR3 is TGTGCCAGCTCACCCAACAGGGTACAGCCCCAGCATTTT. It is translated as CASSPNRVQPQHF. Together with reference TRBV18 and TRBJ1-5, the CDR3 gives the full variable domain: NAGVMQNPRHLVRRRGQEARLRCSPMKGHSHVYWYRQLPEEGLKFMVYLQKENIIDESGMPKERFSAEFPKEGPSILRIQQVVRGDSAAYFCASSPNRVQPQHFGDGTRLSIL.

V and J are TRBV18 and TRBJ2-2; D is uncertain. This CDR3 is 15 amino acids long. CDR1 is KGHSH and CDR2 is LQKENI in the germline V gene. Trimming left V 4 bases short and J 3 bases short, with 12 bases between. CDR3 in amino acids: CASSRPQAHTGELFF. The CDR3 region has the DNA TGTGCCAGCTCACGCCCTCAAGCTCACACCGGGGAGCTGTTTTTT.

The chain uses TRBV5-1 and TRBJ2-6; 7 nucleotides match TRBD1. The CDR3 totals 15 residues. Trimming took 7 bases from V and 4 from J; bases not matched to a gene: 8. CDR1 and CDR2 (germline): SGHRS, YFSETQ. The CDR3 DNA follows: TGCGCCAGCCGCACAGGGGTTGTGGGGGCCAACGTCCTGACTTTC. This codes for CASRTGVVGANVLTF.

Written as DNA, the CDR3 is TGTGCCAGCAGTTTTCTGGGTTTGCTAGCTGAACGCACCGGGGAGCTGTTTTTT. Protein: CASSFLGLLAERTGELFF. The chain has TRBV28 and TRBJ2-2; TRBD2 is a possible D gene (5 bases). The CDR3 has 18 residues. Germline V gene data show CDR1 as MDHEN and CDR2 as SYDVKM. The ends were cut back, 3 bases at V and 4 bases at J, with 21 bases in the middle. Combining the CDR3 with reference TRBV28 and TRBJ2-2 gives the whole variable domain DVKVTQSSRYLVKRTGEKVFLECVQDMDHENMFWYRQDPGLGLRLIYFSYDVKMKEKGDIPEGYSVSREKKERFSLILESASTNQTSMYLCASSFLGLLAERTGELFFGEGSRLTVL.

This sequence joins TRBV11-1 and TRBJ1-6, with D unresolved. The germline gives CDR1 SGHAT, CDR2 FQDESV (reference sequence). Trimming took off 5 bases at V and 14 bases at J, with 16 bases between the two ends. The CDR3 totals 13 residues. CDR3 protein: CASSPRPHGALHF. In DNA form, the CDR3 reads TGTGCCAGCAGCCCCCGGCCCCACGGGGCCCTCCACTTT.

The V gene is TRBV4-2, the J gene TRBJ2-7; a weak D match, TRBD1 (5 bases). V lost 3 bases and J 0 bases, leaving 18 bases between the germline ends. The CDR3 contains 17 residues. Germline lookup yields CDR1 LGHNA and CDR2 YNFKEQ. CDR3 in DNA: TGTGCCAGCAGCCAGGGCCTTTCGAGACAGAACTCCTACGAGCAGTACTTC. This gives the protein CASSQGLSRQNSYEQYF.